The rows below give T cell receptor beta chains drawn from one sample of a study of shared clonotypes between healthy human individuals. Produced via immunoSEQ multiplex PCR; TCRdb's table is partial and in-frame only. The table records 2 million to 2.5 million clones, 93% of them present only once. Sequenced: naive CD4+ T cells from PBMCs. These receptors came from a young man in good health. Some clones in this sample may be carry-over from other donors' samples. Each CDR3 is given with its conserved first and last residue. Fields, in order: CDR3 protein, V gene, J gene.

CDR3 protein: CASSSPGQGNTEAFF
V gene: TRBV28
J gene: TRBJ1-1

CDR3 protein: CATSRAGGAYEQYF
V gene: TRBV15
J gene: TRBJ2-7

CDR3 protein: CASSLQGNTGELFF
V gene: TRBV5-4
J gene: TRBJ2-2

CDR3 protein: CARRSGQLSEQFF
V gene: TRBV19
J gene: TRBJ2-1

CDR3 protein: CASSYSGQGKNEQFF
V gene: TRBV6-6
J gene: TRBJ2-1

CDR3 protein: CASSWTLQGVGETQYF
V gene: TRBV5-1
J gene: TRBJ2-5

CDR3 protein: CASSEVGKGPQHF
V gene: TRBV2
J gene: TRBJ1-5

CDR3 protein: CASSVAGANTGELFF
V gene: TRBV9
J gene: TRBJ2-2

CDR3 protein: CASSFSGETQYF
V gene: TRBV7-6
J gene: TRBJ2-5

CDR3 protein: CASTSKLAGEAKNIQYF
V gene: TRBV2
J gene: TRBJ2-4

CDR3 protein: CASSPGLADEQYF
V gene: TRBV18
J gene: TRBJ2-7

CDR3 protein: CARSLSPQLMNTEAFF
V gene: TRBV5-3
J gene: TRBJ1-1

CDR3 protein: CASSESNLPQHF
V gene: TRBV10-2
J gene: TRBJ1-5

CDR3 protein: CASTSRVPDTQYF
V gene: TRBV28
J gene: TRBJ2-3

CDR3 protein: CASSQRGGAGGADTQYF
V gene: TRBV4-2
J gene: TRBJ2-3

CDR3 protein: CASSLGTGAGNTIYF
V gene: TRBV7-8
J gene: TRBJ1-3

CDR3 protein: CAWSNLGGVRGYTF
V gene: TRBV30
J gene: TRBJ1-2

CDR3 protein: CASTDRGNQPQHF
V gene: TRBV19
J gene: TRBJ1-5

CDR3 protein: CASSAVDRGLLGYTF
V gene: TRBV9
J gene: TRBJ1-2

CDR3 protein: CASSLQGYEQYF
V gene: TRBV27
J gene: TRBJ2-7

CDR3 protein: CASSQVGARGDTQYF
V gene: TRBV4-3
J gene: TRBJ2-3

CDR3 protein: CASSPSYEQYF
V gene: TRBV6-5
J gene: TRBJ2-7

CDR3 protein: CASSPRLAGGQETQYF
V gene: TRBV18
J gene: TRBJ2-5